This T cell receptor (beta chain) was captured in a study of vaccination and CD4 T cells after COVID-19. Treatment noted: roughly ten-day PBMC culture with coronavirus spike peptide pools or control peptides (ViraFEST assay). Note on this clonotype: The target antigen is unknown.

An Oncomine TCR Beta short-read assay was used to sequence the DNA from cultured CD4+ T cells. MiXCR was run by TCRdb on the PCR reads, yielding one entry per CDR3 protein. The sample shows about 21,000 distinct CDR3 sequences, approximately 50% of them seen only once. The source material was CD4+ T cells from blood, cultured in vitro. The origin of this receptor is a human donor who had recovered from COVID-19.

CDR3 nucleotide sequence: TGTGCCAGCAGCCAAGCCTTCAGGGGGAAACTGTTTTTT. It translates to CASSQAFRGKLFF. V is TRBV4-2 and J is TRBJ1-4; 7 bases fit TRBD1. The CDR3 is made up of 13 amino acids. V lost 1 base and J lost 11; bases outside the gene matches: 4. Per the germline V gene, CDR1 is LGHNA and CDR2 is YNFKEQ.